This entry lists 9 T cell receptor beta chains sequenced from one sample in a study of OX40 agonist ivuxolimab in advanced cancers. Produced via immunoSEQ multiplex PCR; TCRdb's table is partial and in-frame only. The data contain about 69,000 clones, around 91% of them singletons. The source material was CD4+ or CD8+ T cells sorted from blood, sampled in a trial of the OX40 agonist ivuxolimab. Every receptor here comes from an adult with an advanced solid tumor such as melanoma, head and neck, liver or kidney cancer.

The J gene is TRBJ2-2, the V gene TRBV15; 7 bases map to TRBD2. J gave up 5 bases and V 0 bases, and 3 bases lay outside the gene matches. In germline, CDR1 is LNHNV, CDR2 YYDKDF (reference sequence). CDR3 length: 15 residues. The CDR3 spells CATSRDLLATGELFF. The CDR3 bases are TGTGCCACCAGCAGAGACCTACTAGCGACCGGGGAGCTGTTTTTT.

The V call is TRBV25-1, the J call TRBJ2-7; D gene ambiguous. The V end was cut by 7 bases, the J end by 2 bases, with 6 bases between. Germline V CDR1 and CDR2: MGHDK, SYGVNS. This CDR3 is 11 amino acids long. CDR3 sequence (DNA): TGTGCCAGCACCGGCGCCTACGAGCAGTACTTC. This gives the protein CASTGAYEQYF.

V and J are TRBV6-1 and TRBJ1-2; 8 bases are shared with TRBD1. This CDR3 is built from 15 residues. CDR1 and CDR2 from the germline V gene are MNHNS and SASEGT. After removal of 6 bases from V and 4 bases from J, the junction contained 10 bases not matched to a gene. CDR3 sequence reads: CASRSTGGSGYGYTF. Here the CDR3 DNA reads TGTGCCAGCAGGAGCACAGGGGGTTCCGGCTATGGCTACACCTTC.

In its sample, this clone was seen once. The junction does not match germline at one end; this may be a read error. This chain joins TRBV7-7 and TRBJ1-5; 7 nucleotides agree with TRBD1. The CDR3 spans 15 residues. CDR1 is SSHAT, CDR2 FNYEAQ, per germline (reference sequence). The CDR3 loop reads CASSCDREGDQPQHF. CDR3 sequence (DNA): TGTGCTAGCAGCTGCGACAGGGAGGGAGATCAGCCCCAGCATTTT.

The chain has TRBV7-2 and TRBJ2-2; D remains ambiguous. Germline CDR1 and CDR2: SGHTA and FQGNSA. The CDR3 sequence is 16 residues long. Trimming stripped 2 bases from V and 0 bases from J, with 10 bases between. The chain's CDR3 is CASSLWAGPNTGELFF. The CDR3 bases are TGTGCCAGCAGCTTATGGGCCGGACCGAACACCGGGGAGCTGTTTTTT.

This chain links TRBV28 with TRBJ1-4, with D unresolved. This CDR3 contains 13 residues. The germline V and J ends were trimmed by 8 bases and 3 bases, with 10 bases remaining between them. The V gene's germline CDR1 is MDHEN and CDR2 SYDVKM. CDR3 amino acids: CASRAGSNEKLFF. The CDR3 nucleotides are TGTGCCAGCCGCGCCGGGTCTAATGAAAAACTGTTTTTT.

The J gene is TRBJ2-7, the V gene TRBV5-1; 13 nucleotides line up with TRBD2. CDR3 length: 14 residues. V gave up 6 bases and J gave up 6 bases; unmatched junction bases: 6. From germline, CDR1 is SGHRS and CDR2 YFSETQ. CDR3 DNA: TGCGCCAGCACCCCCGGGACTAGCGGGACCGAGCAGTACTTC. Its translation: CASTPGTSGTEQYF.

The chain has TRBV7-3 and TRBJ2-5; no reliable D call. The CDR3 covers 14 residues. Trimming stripped 5 bases from V and 11 bases from J, with 21 bases between. Germline V gene sequence: CDR1 SGHTA, CDR2 FQGTGA. CDR3 amino acids: CASSQDHSGSKQYF. CDR3 coding DNA: TGTGCCAGCAGCCAAGACCACTCGGGTAGCAAGCAGTACTTC.

In its sample, this clone was seen once. The V call is TRBV11-2, the J call TRBJ2-2, with 7 bases fitting TRBD2. This CDR3 is 16 amino acids long. Germline CDR1 and CDR2: SGHAT and FQNNGV. The trim removed 5 bases at V and 7 bases at J, leaving 13 bases unmatched. The DNA for the CDR3 is TGTGCCAGCAGCAAGGACGGCAGCCGGGGGGACGGGGAGCTGTTTTTT. Its translation: CASSKDGSRGDGELFF.